One sample yielded the 21 T cell receptor beta chains listed below, sequenced in a study of T cells after yellow fever vaccination. TCRdb passed the 5' RACE reads through MiXCR, listing each CDR3 protein once. The table records 300,000 or so distinct CDR3 sequences, 6.8% of them present only once. The specimen comprised PBMCs, sampled roughly seven weeks after the first yellow fever vaccination. The receptor set was obtained from a man aged 18 to 35 who received the YFV17D yellow fever vaccine.

This clonotype showed up many times. This sequence joins TRBV20-1 and TRBJ2-5; D perhaps matches TRBD2 (5 bases). This CDR3 comprises 13 residues. Between the trimmed V and J ends, which lost 6 bases and 4 bases, there was a span of 15 bases. Germline CDR1 and CDR2: DFQATT and SNEGSKA (reference sequence). CDR3 region: CSARETFGETQYF. The CDR3 DNA reads as TGCAGTGCGAGGGAGACGTTTGGAGAGACCCAGTACTTC.

This chain uses TRBV7-2 with TRBJ2-1; 7 nucleotides agree with TRBD1. The CDR3 covers 13 residues. From germline, CDR1 is SGHTA and CDR2 FQGNSA. V shed 11 bases and J 3 bases; nucleotides not matched to a gene: 7. The CDR3 region is CAVPTGIYNEQFF. CDR3 nucleotide sequence: TGTGCCGTACCGACAGGGATCTACAATGAGCAGTTCTTC.

The gene calls are TRBV7-9 and TRBJ1-4; perhaps TRBD1 as D (6 bases). From germline, CDR1 is SEHNR and CDR2 FQNEAQ (reference sequence). This CDR3 region has 14 residues. V lost 3 bases and J lost 8, with 13 bases in between. CDR3 protein: CASSFGQGMEKLFF. The CDR3 nucleotides are TGTGCCAGCAGCTTCGGTCAGGGGATGGAAAAACTGTTTTTT. The complete variable domain, with remaining parts taken from reference TRBV7-9 and TRBJ1-4, reads DTGVSQNPRHKITKRGQNVTFRCDPISEHNRLYWYRQTLGQGPEFLTYFQNEAQLEKSRLLSDRFSAERPKGSFSTLEIQRTEQGDSAMYLCASSFGQGMEKLFFGSGTQLSVL.

Only a few counts were recorded for this clonotype. V usage is TRBV6-2 or TRBV6-3 and J usage is TRBJ2-7; D gene unclear. Per the germline V gene, CDR1 is MNHEY and CDR2 is SVGEGT. With 6 bases removed from V and 3 bases from J, the gap between germline ends came to 9 bases. The CDR3 sequence is 12 residues long. In nucleotides, the CDR3 is TGTGCCAGCAGCCGCTTTGGCTACGAGCAGTACGTC. Encoded protein: CASSRFGYEQYV.

In its sample, this clonotype was seen a few times. The chain recombines TRBV4-3 with TRBJ2-7; D unresolved. The CDR3 has 13 amino acids. Germline assignment: CDR1 LGHNA and CDR2 YSLEER. Trimming pared 2 bases from V and 5 bases from J, leaving 10 bases between. CDR3 DNA: TGCGCCAGCAGCCAATCCGCACAGAACGAGCAGTACTTC. It is translated as CASSQSAQNEQYF.

This clonotype turned up a few times. The V call is TRBV5-1, the J call TRBJ2-7; the match to TRBD2 covers 8 bases. CDR3 length: 14 residues. The trim removed 2 bases at V and 6 bases at J, leaving 7 bases unmatched. The V gene's germline CDR1 is SGHRS and CDR2 YFSETQ. CDR3 coding DNA: TGCGCCAGCAGCTTTAGCGGGGTCGCCGCCGAGCAGTACGTC. It yields the protein CASSFSGVAAEQYV.

V gene TRBV7-8 combines with J gene TRBJ2-7, with D perhaps TRBD1 or TRBD2 (5 bases each). CDR1 and CDR2 (germline): SGHVS, FQNEAQ. The CDR3 is 14 residues long. Trimming took off 4 bases at V and 0 bases at J, with 10 bases between the two ends. The CDR3 nucleotides read TGTGCCAGCAGCTGGGGACCCAACTCCTACGAGCAGTACTTC. Amino acids: CASSWGPNSYEQYF.

This clonotype has more than one count but fewer than ten. The chain couples TRBV11-2 to TRBJ1-1; 7 nucleotides match TRBD1. Germline values: CDR1 SGHAT, CDR2 FQNNGV. The CDR3 length is 16 residues. Trimming at V came to 5 bases and at J to 3 bases, leaving 12 bases not matched to a gene. The CDR3 spells CASSPTGLKGHTEAFF. CDR3 bases: TGTGCCAGCAGCCCGACAGGGTTGAAAGGGCACACTGAAGCTTTCTTT.

The sample holds a few counts of this clonotype. This sequence joins TRBV18 and TRBJ2-7; 7 bases match TRBD2. Germline-derived CDR1 and CDR2 are KGHSH and LQKENI. CDR3 length: 12 amino acids. V shed 3 bases, J shed 7 bases, and the junction held 3 bases outside the gene matches. The CDR3, as DNA: TGTGCCAGCTCACCTTCCGGGGGGGAGCAGTACGTC. Encoded protein: CASSPSGGEQYV.

This chain links TRBV18 with TRBJ1-1; D uncertain. The CDR3 totals 16 residues. The ends were cut back, 4 bases at V and 2 bases at J, with 17 bases in the middle. Germline CDR1 and CDR2: KGHSH and LQKENI. CDR3 in amino acids: CASSLPKIRTNTEAFF. In DNA form, the CDR3 reads TGTGCCAGCTCACTCCCTAAAATTCGAACTAACACTGAAGCTTTCTTT.

This clonotype was counted a few times. This rearrangement joins TRBV5-1 to TRBJ2-5, with 9 bases matching TRBD2. J was trimmed by 5 bases and V by 2 bases; bases with no gene match: 7. The CDR3 is made up of 15 amino acids. Germline V gives CDR1 SGHRS, CDR2 YFSETQ. CDR3 nucleotide sequence: TGCGCCAGCAGCTTCGTAGCGGGGGAGAGGGAGACCCAGTACTTC. Translated: CASSFVAGERETQYF.

The rearrangement links TRBV9 to TRBJ2-2; no reliable D call. V lost 4 bases to trimming and J lost 4 bases, with 11 bases between them. The CDR3 spans 14 residues. Germline-derived CDR1 and CDR2 are SGDLS and YYNGEE. The CDR3 sequence is CASSKSDSTGELFF. The CDR3 nucleotides are TGTGCCAGCAGCAAATCAGACTCCACCGGGGAGCTGTTTTTT.

The V gene is TRBV7-8, the J gene TRBJ1-1; D perhaps matches TRBD1 (6 bases). V was shortened by 5 bases and J by 7 bases, with 14 bases between the two germline ends. The CDR3 consists of 13 residues. The germline CDR1 and CDR2 sequences are SGHVS and FQNEAQ. The CDR3 loop reads CASSLQGTLEAFF. CDR3 nucleotide sequence: TGTGCCAGCAGCCTACAGGGAACCCTTGAAGCTTTCTTT.

The chain has TRBV27 and TRBJ1-2; TRBD1 might be the D (5 bases). The germline CDR1 and CDR2 sequences are MNHEY and SMNVEV (reference sequence). This CDR3 is 13 amino acids long. Trimming shortened V by 2 bases and J by 2 bases, and 6 bases separated the two germline ends. The CDR3 reads CASSLHRNYGYTF. The CDR3 coding sequence is TGTGCCAGCAGTTTACACAGGAACTATGGCTACACCTTC.

In its sample, this clonotype was seen a few times. V is TRBV5-8 and J is TRBJ1-2; 10 bases are shared with TRBD1. The length of the CDR3 is 17 residues. CDR1 and CDR2 from the germline V gene are SGHTS and YDEGEE. V shed 0 bases, J shed 3 bases, and the junction held 8 bases outside the gene matches. CDR3 sequence (DNA): TGTGCCAGCAGCTTGGGGGGACAGGGGCGCGGGGACTATGGCTACACCTTC. This encodes CASSLGGQGRGDYGYTF.

This clonotype has only a few counts. The chain recombines TRBV18 with TRBJ2-1; 7 bases are a match to TRBD1. There are 14 residues in the CDR3. Germline CDR1 is KGHSH and CDR2 is LQKENI. Unmatched junction bases numbered 7, after V lost 8 bases and J lost 3 bases. The CDR3 DNA is TGTGCCAGCACCCTTTCAGGGGGCTACAATGAGCAGTTCTTC. This codes for CASTLSGGYNEQFF.

This clonotype has just a few counts. The V and J genes are TRBV10-3 and TRBJ2-3, with 8 bases fitting TRBD2. Germline CDR1 ENHRY, CDR2 SYGVKD. Trimming removed 10 bases from V and 1 base from J; junction bases left unmatched: 7. The CDR3 spans 14 residues. The CDR3 is CASSSGRRTDTQYF. The CDR3 nucleotides read TGTGCCAGCTCCAGCGGGAGACGCACAGATACGCAGTATTTT.

The rearrangement joins TRBV6-5 to TRBJ2-7, with D possibly being TRBD1 (6 bases). The germline V gene has CDR1 MNHEY and CDR2 SVGAGI. Trimming stripped 4 bases from V and 3 bases from J, with 13 bases between. The CDR3 totals 14 residues. CDR3: CASSSRRGDYEQYF. CDR3 bases: TGTGCCAGCAGTTCCCGCAGGGGCGACTACGAGCAGTACTTC.

V usage is TRBV2 and J usage is TRBJ1-1, with D uncertain. The CDR3 totals 15 residues. V lost 4 bases and J 3 bases, leaving 15 bases between the germline ends. Germline V gene sequence: CDR1 SNHLY, CDR2 FYNNEI. The CDR3, as DNA: TGTGCCAGCAGTGGGGGTCACGGCTTGGACACTGAAGCTTTCTTT. Its protein product is CASSGGHGLDTEAFF.

There are many counts of this clonotype. V usage is TRBV5-4 and J usage is TRBJ2-7; 7 bases line up with TRBD2. The CDR3 extends over 12 amino acids. The germline gives CDR1 SGHNT, CDR2 YYREEE (reference sequence). After removal of 2 bases from V and 6 bases from J, the junction contained 2 bases not matched to a gene. CDR3 loop: CASSFSSGEQYV. The CDR3 nucleotides read TGTGCCAGCAGCTTCTCTAGCGGCGAGCAGTACGTC.

The V and J genes are TRBV11-3 and TRBJ1-2; no definite D call. The CDR3 sequence is 13 residues long. From germline, CDR1 is SGHNT and CDR2 YENEEA. V lost 1 base to trimming and J lost 7 bases, with 10 bases between them. CDR3 loop: CASSLATTRGYTF. The CDR3 region has the DNA TGTGCCAGCAGCTTAGCCACAACCCGTGGCTACACCTTC.